The present TCR beta chain was sequenced within a study of shared T cell receptors in the human thymus listed by TCRdb under 2021. Broadly, across the study: The study examined how self-reactive, shared T-cell receptor alpha chains are generated in the human thymus.

Notes on this clone: Its antigen is currently not known. No quality values exist for individual bases; no much larger clone is one base distant.

Library construction relied on the immunoSEQ multiplex PCR assay. TCRdb holds this immuneACCESS table with in-frame rearrangements only. Some clones are missing; in checked studies, unresolved V genes explain under half, and the rest has no known cause. The sample table records under 850,000 clones; 70% to 90% of these occur just once. The top ten clones comprise over 0.008% of the sample. CDR1 MNHEY and CDR2 SMNVEV are derived from the germline V gene (reference sequence). V drops 6 bases and J drops 3 bases, leaving 14 bases in between. Taken from cysteine to phenylalanine, the CDR3 has 14 residues. Here the CDR3 DNA is all that survives: 42 bases in frame from base 1. The sample was also linked to a second study, of human thymus T cells. The second paper states: Immunologically healthy infants undergoing open corrective cardiac surgery for congenital heart defects in Finland were used as donors. The thymus tissue came from surgical resects taken out during corrective cardiac surgery. Both the thymic and the peripheral blood repertoires appeared to show biased V and J gene segment usage. The related research found that thymic TCR repertoires overlapped highly between unrelated individuals. The study characterized TCR alpha and beta repertoires from under 10 infant thymus samples and a few related peripheral blood samples. The cohort included six male and a couple of female infants, with donor ages spanning 7 to 244 days. Thymocytes were released mechanically from tissue and stored at -70 °C as pellets of roughly 8.5-32 million cells. A QIAsymphony instrument was used to extract genomic DNA from the frozen cell pellets. The immunoSEQ multiplex PCR assay was used to amplify the TCRB and TCRAD loci from a standardized quantity of quality-controlled genomic DNA. The amplicons covered the V(D)J region and were long enough to include the CDR3 and to identify the V and J genes. The commercial immunoSEQ service was used to sequence amplicons on an Illumina platform. Primer bias and sequencing errors were corrected as previously described, and TCRAD and TCRB were defined on the basis of the IMGT database. Analysis of the repertoires was done with immunoSEQ Analyzer 3.0 and VDJTools and included basic statistics, V/J segment usage, diversity estimates, rarefaction and pairwise overlap. Diversity was estimated using the Chao1, ChaoE, Efron-Thisted, Shannon and inverse Simpson indices, and was also estimated on datasets down-sampled to the size of the smallest sample. For repertoire overlap, CDR3 nucleotide sequence, V gene and J gene had to match strictly, and clustering was done by Jaccard-based multidimensional scaling. On average, thymus samples yielded about 810,000 unique TCRB clonotypes, whereas blood samples yielded 65,000 to 100,000.

The chain was built from TRBV27 and TRBJ1-2; a weak D assignment points to TRBD1 (6 bases agree). This sequence originates from a boy less than two years old with a congenital heart defect. Donor details come from another sample of the same person, matched by shared clones. What was sequenced was thymocytes. In nucleotide form, the sequence is TGTGCCAGCAGCCTCGGAGAGGGGGACTATGGCTACACCTTC. Translated, this gives CASSLGEGDYGYTF.